The 2 T cell receptor beta chains below come from one sample, sequenced in a study of patients and donors after allogeneic stem cell transplantation. One entry per CDR3 protein results from TCRdb running MiXCR on the RT-PCR reads. The table records roughly 880,000 distinct CDR3 sequences, approximately 19% of them present only once. The specimen was blood, either unsorted or a sorted T cell fraction (not recorded which). The receptors stem from a human donor who was either an allogeneic HSCT recipient or a stem cell or donor lymphocyte infusion donor (not recorded which). It is not recorded whose cells these are; they may come from a transplant donor.

This clonotype was observed a few times. The V and J genes are TRBV5-1 and TRBJ1-1, with D perhaps TRBD1 (5 bases). Germline values: CDR1 SGHRS, CDR2 YFSETQ. Trimming cost V 8 bases and J 4 bases, with 12 bases left between them. The CDR3 totals 12 residues. In nucleotides, the CDR3 is TGCGCCAGTAGGGGTGAGACCACTGAAGCTTTCTTT. This gives the protein CASRGETTEAFF.

This clonotype was observed a handful of times. This chain connects TRBV20-1 to TRBJ1-5; D gene uncertain. V dropped 3 bases and J dropped 7 bases, with 13 bases sitting between them. CDR3 size: 13 residues. Germline V lookup: CDR1 DFQATT, CDR2 SNEGSKA (reference sequence). The CDR3 region is CSARGRAGQPQHF. CDR3 bases: TGCAGTGCTAGGGGGAGGGCGGGACAGCCCCAGCATTTT.